These 13 T cell receptor beta chains originate from one sample sequenced in a study of vaccination and CD4 T cells after COVID-19. Sequencing of DNA taken from cultured CD4+ T cells relied on the Oncomine TCR Beta short-read assay. TCRdb recomputed calls from the PCR reads with MiXCR, one row per CDR3 protein. The data show about 11,000 distinct CDR3 sequences, approximately 80% seen once. Treatment noted: roughly nine-day PBMC culture with coronavirus spike peptide pools or control peptides (ViraFEST assay). Their antigens are not known. The sequenced sample was CD4+ T cells from blood, cultured in vitro. All receptors come from a human donor who had recovered from COVID-19.

The V call is TRBV7-2, the J call TRBJ2-1; TRBD1 matches 9 bases. Germline loops: CDR1 SGHTA, CDR2 FQGNSA. The CDR3 is 16 residues long. Losses at the gene ends were 0 bases for V and 5 bases for J; bases not matched to a gene: 5. Here the CDR3 DNA reads TGTGCCAGCAGCTTAGCGAAGGACAGGGGACACAATGAGCAGTTCTTC. Translated: CASSLAKDRGHNEQFF.

This clonotype was seen a few times. The chain carries TRBV20-1 and TRBJ1-5, with unresolved D. V was pared by 6 bases and J by 15 bases, with 15 bases between. Germline V gives CDR1 DFQATT, CDR2 SNEGSKA (reference sequence). The length of the CDR3 is 10 residues. CDR3 protein: CSAGEPEGHF. DNA of the CDR3: TGCAGTGCCGGGGAACCCGAAGGGCATTTT.

This chain joins TRBV27 and TRBJ2-7, with D possibly being TRBD2 (6 bases). This CDR3 has 15 residues. Trimming left V 0 bases short and J 1 base short, with 10 bases between. CDR1 is MNHEY, CDR2 SMNVEV, per germline (reference sequence). CDR3 residues: CASSLSLRGSYEQYF. CDR3 nucleotides: TGTGCCAGCAGTTTATCATTACGGGGGTCCTACGAGCAGTACTTC.

J is TRBJ1-5 and V is TRBV28; D gene uncertain. There are 14 residues in the CDR3. CDR1 and CDR2 (germline): MDHEN, SYDVKM. V was clipped by 6 bases and J by 5 bases, with 14 bases between them. In DNA form, the CDR3 reads TGTGCCAGCAGCACGGTCAGCCATGATCAGCCCCAGCATTTT. Translation gives CASSTVSHDQPQHF.

The genes are TRBV27 and TRBJ1-1, with TRBD1 as a possible D gene (6 bases). Germline CDR1 MNHEY, CDR2 SMNVEV (reference sequence). This CDR3 is built from 14 residues. V was trimmed by 5 bases and J by 12 bases, leaving 22 bases between them. The DNA of the CDR3 is TGTGCCAGCAGTCTACCTGAGCGGGCAGGGGTAACTTTCTTT. It is translated as CASSLPERAGVTFF.

This rearrangement joins TRBV6-2 or TRBV6-3 to TRBJ1-2; D is unclear. Trimming removed 0 bases at V and 5 bases at J, with 13 bases between. CDR1 and CDR2 from the germline V gene are MNHEY and SVGEGT. This CDR3 contains 15 residues. Here the CDR3 reads CASSYSIQAPYGYTF. The CDR3 coding sequence is TGTGCCAGCAGTTACTCGATTCAGGCGCCTTATGGCTACACCTTC.

The rearrangement uses TRBV15 and TRBJ1-4; unclear D gene. This CDR3 comprises 16 residues. Germline assignment: CDR1 LNHNV and CDR2 YYDKDF (reference sequence). Trimming took off 0 bases at V and 8 bases at J, with 16 bases between the two ends. CDR3 sequence reads: CATSRDRPQVREKLFF. The CDR3 region has the DNA TGTGCCACCAGCAGAGATCGCCCCCAGGTTAGGGAAAAACTGTTTTTT.

The genes are TRBV11-2 and TRBJ1-2, with D possibly being TRBD1 (6 bases). CDR1 and CDR2 (germline): SGHAT, FQNNGV. There are 12 residues in the CDR3. Trimming took 5 bases from V and 5 from J, leaving 9 bases between them. The CDR3 DNA sequence: TGTGCCAGCAGCCCGAGGGGGTATGGCTACACCTTC. Its protein product is CASSPRGYGYTF.

The V call is TRBV24-1, the J call TRBJ1-5; the D is unclear. Germline assignment: CDR1 KGHDR and CDR2 SFDVKD. The V end lost 3 bases, the J end lost 5 bases, and 13 bases lay between the germline ends. The CDR3 is made up of 15 amino acids. The CDR3 DNA follows: TGTGCCACCAGTGATACAACAGTTCCCCATCAGCCCCAGCATTTT. Protein: CATSDTTVPHQPQHF.

The rearrangement uses TRBV2 and TRBJ2-7; D is unclear. The CDR3 consists of 11 residues. From germline, CDR1 is SNHLY and CDR2 FYNNEI. V lost 2 bases and J 4 bases, leaving 3 bases between the germline ends. CDR3 sequence: CASSERYEQYF. The CDR3 DNA is TGTGCCAGCAGTGAAAGGTACGAGCAGTACTTC.

The rearrangement links TRBV7-2 to TRBJ1-2; D possibly corresponds to TRBD1 (5 bases). Trimming cost V 3 bases and J 8 bases, with 13 bases left between them. The CDR3 runs 13 residues. Germline V gives CDR1 SGHTA, CDR2 FQGNSA. CDR3: CASSFVQGGGYTF. In DNA form, the CDR3 reads TGTGCCAGCAGCTTCGTCCAGGGAGGCGGCTACACCTTC.

The chain is built from TRBV6-1 and TRBJ2-5; 8 bases are shared with TRBD2. This CDR3 region has 15 residues. J was trimmed by 6 bases and V by 10 bases; bases with no gene match: 16. Looked up from germline, CDR1 is MNHNS and CDR2 is SASEGT. CDR3 DNA sequence: TGTGCCACGGGGGGGTGGGAGGGCGCCACGAAGACCCAGTACTTC. Amino acids: CATGGWEGATKTQYF.

The chain links TRBV6-1 to TRBJ1-2; 7 nucleotides align to TRBD1. J was trimmed by 6 bases and V by 5 bases; bases with no gene match: 12. CDR3 length equals 15 residues. Germline V lookup: CDR1 MNHNS, CDR2 SASEGT. DNA for the CDR3: TGTGCCAGCAGTACGTATGGACAGGTCCTTAATGGCTACACCTTC. As protein: CASSTYGQVLNGYTF.